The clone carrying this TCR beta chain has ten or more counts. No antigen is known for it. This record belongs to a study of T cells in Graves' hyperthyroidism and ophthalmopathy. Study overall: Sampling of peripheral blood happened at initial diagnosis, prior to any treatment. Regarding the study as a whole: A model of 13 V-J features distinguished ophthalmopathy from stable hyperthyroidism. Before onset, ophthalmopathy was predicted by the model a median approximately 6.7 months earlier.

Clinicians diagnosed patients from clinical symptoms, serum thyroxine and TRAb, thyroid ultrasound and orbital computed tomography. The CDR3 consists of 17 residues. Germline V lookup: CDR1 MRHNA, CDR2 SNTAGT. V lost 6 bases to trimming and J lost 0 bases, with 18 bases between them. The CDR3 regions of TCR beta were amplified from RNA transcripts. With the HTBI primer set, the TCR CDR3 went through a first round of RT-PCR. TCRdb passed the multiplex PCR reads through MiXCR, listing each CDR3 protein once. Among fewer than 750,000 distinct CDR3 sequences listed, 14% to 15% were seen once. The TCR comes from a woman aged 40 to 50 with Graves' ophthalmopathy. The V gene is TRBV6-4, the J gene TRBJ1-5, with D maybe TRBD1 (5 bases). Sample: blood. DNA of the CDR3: TGTGCCAGCAGCGGCGGGACGGCATATTATAGCAATCAGCCCCAGCATTTT. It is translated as CASSGGTAYYSNQPQHF.